What follows is one T cell receptor (beta chain) and its context. Its antigen remains unknown. V lost 5 bases to trimming and J lost 0 bases, with 23 bases between them. The CDR3 sequence is 17 residues long. In germline, CDR1 is DFQATT, CDR2 SNEGSKA (reference sequence). One entry per CDR3 protein, called by TCRdb with MiXCR from the 5' RACE reads. The table has about 210,000 distinct CDR3 sequences, roughly 9.4% seen once. All donors were healthy, and all were Caucasian. This entry comes from a study of identical twins. Broader study findings: Less excess twin sharing appeared in beta out-of-frame sequences. Analyses of zero insertions could, in part, be confounded by invariant MAIT and iNKT cells. Clonotypes of the beta chain that were abundant in cord blood carried fewer insertions (memory repertoires showed none).

The sequenced sample consisted of memory (CD45RO+) T cells sorted from blood. This TCR was sampled from a woman between 18 and 30 years old in good health. The chain is built from TRBV20-1 and TRBJ2-7, with D perhaps matching TRBD2 (12 bases). The CDR3 loop is CSADGTGGLAGSYEQYF. CDR3 sequence (DNA): TGCAGTGCTGACGGGACAGGGGGACTAGCGGGCTCCTACGAGCAGTACTTC.